The 4 T cell receptor beta chains below come from one sample, sequenced in a study of T-cell reconstitution after alpha-beta-depleted transplantation in children. Preparation of the TCRbeta library was carried out with unique molecular identifiers. TCRdb reprocessed the PCR reads with MiXCR, giving one entry per CDR3 protein. The sample consists of approximately 270,000 distinct CDR3 sequences, roughly 9.5% of them appearing once. The source was PBMCs from the stem cell graft donor, collected from the stem cell graft. The source is a human donor who donated a stem cell graft to a child with SCID.

Only a few counts were recorded for this clonotype. The rearrangement uses TRBV5-5 and TRBJ2-4; TRBD2 matches 8 bases. The CDR3 is 14 amino acids. In germline, CDR1 is SGHKS, CDR2 YYEKEE (reference sequence). V shed 2 bases and J 5 bases; nucleotides not matched to a gene: 3. For the CDR3, the DNA is TGTGCCAGCAGCTTAACTAGCGGACAAAACATTCAGTACTTC. It codes for CASSLTSGQNIQYF.

This clonotype was detected a few times. This chain connects TRBV7-8 to TRBJ1-3, with D perhaps matching TRBD1 (5 bases). There are 18 residues in the CDR3. The V and J ends lost 0 bases and 0 bases respectively, with 15 bases between them. Germline loops: CDR1 SGHVS, CDR2 FQNEAQ. The CDR3 is CASSLAQGESLSGNTIYF. CDR3 nucleotides: TGTGCCAGCAGCTTAGCCCAGGGAGAGAGCCTCTCTGGAAACACCATATATTTT.

The chain has TRBV20-1 and TRBJ2-3; D is unresolved. The germline CDR1 and CDR2 sequences are DFQATT and SNEGSKA (reference sequence). V shed 0 bases and J shed 12 bases, with 10 bases lying between them. The CDR3 is 11 amino acids. CDR3 protein: CSARDTPNQYF. The DNA for the CDR3 is TGCAGTGCTAGAGATACCCCAAATCAGTATTTT.

This clonotype was counted many times. CDR3 nucleotide sequence: TGTGCCAGCAGCATCGGGACTAGCGGGAGCACCGGGGAGCTGTTTTTT. Translation gives CASSIGTSGSTGELFF. The rearrangement joins TRBV7-8 to TRBJ2-2; 14 nucleotides agree with TRBD2. The ends lost 5 bases at V and 4 bases at J; junction bases unmatched: 3. CDR1 is SGHVS, CDR2 FQNEAQ, per germline. The CDR3 spans 16 residues.